The clone carrying this T cell receptor (beta chain) was detected a few times. This specimen comes from a study of T cell repertoires in ileal Crohn's disease. Background on the study: At surgery, approximately 33% of patients smoked, with median disease duration roughly 7.7 years. M6 samples are neoterminal ileum biopsies from postoperative colonoscopy.

This sample's time point: neoterminal ileum biopsy at postoperative endoscopy, about 6 months after surgery. Method: immunoSEQ multiplex PCR; TCRdb's copy keeps in-frame clones and lacks some. This repertoire shows 11,000 or so clones, 70% to 80% found once; its top ten account for approximately 14%. The sequenced sample was ileal tissue. The TCR originated in an adult with Crohn's disease.

In DNA form, the CDR3 reads TGTGCCAGCAGCGACTGGACAGGGGCCAACTATGGCTACACCTTC. Amino acids: CASSDWTGANYGYTF. V usage is TRBV5-4 and J usage is TRBJ1-2, with 9 positions matching TRBD1. The junction had 6 bases not matched to a gene; V was cut back by 4 bases and J by 2 bases. The CDR3 spans 15 residues. In germline, CDR1 is SGHNT, CDR2 YYREEE (reference sequence).